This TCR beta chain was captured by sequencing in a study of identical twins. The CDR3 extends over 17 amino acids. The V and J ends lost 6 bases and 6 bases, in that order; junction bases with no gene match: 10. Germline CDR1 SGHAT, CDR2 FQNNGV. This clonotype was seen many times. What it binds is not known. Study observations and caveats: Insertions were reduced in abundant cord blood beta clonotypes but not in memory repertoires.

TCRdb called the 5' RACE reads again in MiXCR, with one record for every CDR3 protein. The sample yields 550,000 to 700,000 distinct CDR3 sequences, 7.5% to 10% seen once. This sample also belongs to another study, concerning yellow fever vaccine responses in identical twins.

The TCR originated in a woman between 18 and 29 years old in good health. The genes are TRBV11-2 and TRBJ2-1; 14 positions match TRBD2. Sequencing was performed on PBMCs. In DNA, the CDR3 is TGTGCCAGCAGTCGGAAGACTAGCGGGAGGGTAGGCAATGAGCAGTTCTTC. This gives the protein CASSRKTSGRVGNEQFF. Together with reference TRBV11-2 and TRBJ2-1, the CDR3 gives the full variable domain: EAGVAQSPRYKIIEKRQSVAFWCNPISGHATLYWYQQILGQGPKLLIQFQNNGVVDDSQLPKDRFSAERLKGVDSTLKIQPAKLEDSAVYLCASSRKTSGRVGNEQFFGPGTRLTVL.